This T cell receptor (beta chain) derives from a study of blood T cell repertoires in COVID-19. Study context: Sites across the United States, Italy and Spain contributed samples from acute and convalescent COVID-19. Nucleic acid was either cDNA or gDNA, and it came from T cells, B-cell-depleted T cells, or PBMCs.

The authors' processing: The assay estimated nucleated cells by amplifying reference gene primers. The method was immunoSEQ multiplex PCR; TCRdb's version includes in-frame clones alone and lacks a portion of them. D and trimming were read from the DNA, whereas the V and J calls and clone size are those reported in that table. This sample has about 130,000 clones, with about 80% found just once. V was cut by 1 base and J by 5 bases, with 14 bases left in between. Germline V gene sequence: CDR1 LGHDT, CDR2 YNNKEL (reference sequence). This CDR3 region has 15 residues. This clonotype was obtained from a woman aged 50 to 60 with acute or convalescent COVID-19. V usage is TRBV3-1 (or the pseudogene TRBV3-2) and J usage is TRBJ2-5; D perhaps matches TRBD1 (5 bases). Input material: peripheral blood. CDR3 residues: CASSQGTNRRETQYF. The DNA for the CDR3 is TGTGCCAGCAGCCAAGGGACAAACCGCCGTGAGACCCAGTACTTC.